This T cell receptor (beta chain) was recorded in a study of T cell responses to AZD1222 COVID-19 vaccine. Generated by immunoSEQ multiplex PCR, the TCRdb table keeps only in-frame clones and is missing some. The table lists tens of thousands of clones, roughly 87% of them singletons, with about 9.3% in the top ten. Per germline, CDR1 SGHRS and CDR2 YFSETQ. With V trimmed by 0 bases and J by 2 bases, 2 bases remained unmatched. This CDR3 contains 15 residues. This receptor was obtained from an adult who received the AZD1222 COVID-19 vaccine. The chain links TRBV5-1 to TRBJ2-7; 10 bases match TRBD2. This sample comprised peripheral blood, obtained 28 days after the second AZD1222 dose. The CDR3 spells CASSLGTSGPYEQYV. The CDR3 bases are TGCGCCAGCAGCTTGGGGACTAGCGGTCCCTACGAGCAGTACGTC.